The clone carrying this T cell receptor (beta chain) was observed a handful of times. The data stem from a study of glioma-infiltrating T cells after dendritic cell vaccination. Turning to the study itself: Between about 2002 and 2012, patients got autologous tumor lysate-pulsed dendritic cell vaccines.

Time point defined: after dendritic cell vaccination, including at tumor progression/relapse. Fresh-frozen tumor tissue and more than two years of survival data were available for all. Blood PBMC samples: pre-vaccination, two weeks post third vaccination, and at tumor progression. Primers: 60 V beta forward and 13 J beta reverse. Assay: immunoSEQ multiplex PCR; the TCRdb copy retains only in-frame clones and omits some. The table lists tens of thousands of clones, about 85% of them singletons. V lost 6 bases to trimming and J lost 6 bases; unmatched junction nucleotides: 7. The CDR3 is 14 residues long. Germline CDR1 and CDR2: ENHRY and SYGVKD.

Specimen: blood, collected after dendritic cell vaccination. This rearrangement joins TRBV10-3 to TRBJ2-7, with TRBD2 matching over 11 bases. The sequence was obtained from a human donor with glioblastoma. The CDR3 coding sequence is TGTGCCATCAGCTCTAGCGGGGGGATCGGCGAGCAGTACTTC. Encoded protein: CAISSSGGIGEQYF.